The clone carrying this TCR beta chain was detected a few times. Its antigen is undetermined. Study observations and caveats: Tumor Treg TCRs overlapped most with tumor naive CD4+ cells.

Constant-region reverse primers amplified full-length variable regions, followed by semi-nested Nested Universal Primer A PCR. TCRdb re-called the 5' RACE reads with MiXCR, one entry per CDR3 protein. The sample has 50,000 to 65,000 distinct CDR3 sequences, about a fifth seen once. Cells sorted as Tregs were CD4+, CD25+ and CD127-/low. V shed 3 bases and J shed 5 bases, with 10 bases lying between them. The CDR3 is 13 residues long. CDR1 and CDR2 from the germline V gene are LNHDA and SQIVND (reference sequence). Material for sequencing was tumor-infiltrating Tregs sorted from the breast tumor. The origin of this receptor is a female donor with breast cancer. The chain has TRBV19 and TRBJ1-2; D is perhaps TRBD1 (5 bases). The CDR3 is CASSIRGQYGYTF. In nucleotides, the CDR3 is TGTGCCAGTAGTATTCGTGGACAATATGGCTACACCTTC.